These T cell receptor beta chains were read from a single sample in a study of T-cell memory formation after mild COVID-19. TCRdb ran MiXCR on the 5' RACE reads and lists one entry per CDR3 protein. The sample includes fewer than 350,000 distinct CDR3 sequences, 14% of them seen just once. Sequenced material: PBMCs or a T cell subset sorted from them (not recorded which). Every receptor here comes from a man aged 18 to 35 who had mild COVID-19 (a few samples of this study predate the infection). Cell type and time point are not known. Each CDR3 is given with its conserved first and last residue. A D gene is named only where the DNA matches it firmly. Size is stated for part of the rows, as once, few or many counts, or as a class when the clone is expanded.

>TRBD2|TRBJ2-1|TRBV5-4|.
CASSSSGGGAYNEQFF
TGTGCCAGCAGCTCTAGCGGGGGAGGCGCCTACAATGAGCAGTTCTTC
>.|TRBJ2-7|TRBV7-9|few
CASRGSGTYPYEQYF
TGTGCCAGCAGGGGGTCCGGGACATATCCCTACGAGCAGTACTTC
>.|TRBJ2-5|TRBV5-1|few
CASSFRPIQETQYF
TGCGCCAGCAGCTTTCGGCCTATCCAAGAGACCCAGTACTTC
>.|TRBJ2-7|TRBV6-2/TRBV6-3|few
CASSELHQVLEQYF
TGTGCCAGCAGTGAACTCCACCAGGTCCTCGAGCAGTACTTC
>.|TRBJ1-2|TRBV18|few
CASSPPGSIYGYTF
TGTGCCAGCTCACCCCCGGGCAGTATCTATGGCTACACCTTC
>.|TRBJ2-7|TRBV4-1|many
CASSQDGDWTYEQYF
TGCGCCAGCAGCCAAGATGGGGACTGGACCTACGAGCAGTACTTC
>.|TRBJ1-5|TRBV7-9|.
CASARGQAPQHF
TGTGCCAGCGCCAGGGGCCAGGCGCCCCAGCATTTT
>.|TRBJ2-1|TRBV6-2/TRBV6-3|many
CASREDGGSYNEQFF
TGTGCCAGCAGAGAGGACGGGGGCTCCTACAATGAGCAGTTCTTC
>TRBD2|TRBJ2-3|TRBV5-3|.
CARRSGGLGIPDTQYF
TGTGCCAGAAGATCCGGAGGACTAGGTATCCCAGATACGCAGTATTTT
>TRBD1|TRBJ1-2|TRBV5-4|many
CASSLDRESGYTF
TGTGCCAGCAGCCTGGACAGGGAATCTGGCTACACCTTC
>.|TRBJ1-5|TRBV2|.
CASSVTGSHNQPQHF
TGTGCCAGCAGTGTTACAGGGTCACACAATCAGCCCCAGCATTTT
>.|TRBJ2-5|TRBV7-2|.
CASSRPAGRETQYF
TGTGCCAGCAGCCGCCCGGCGGGGAGGGAGACCCAGTACTTC
>.|TRBJ1-1|TRBV24-1|.
CATRTPAGTEAFF
TGTGCCACCAGAACCCCTGCGGGAACTGAAGCTTTCTTT
>.|TRBJ2-3|TRBV12-3/TRBV12-4|many
CASRRGRVDTQYF
TGTGCCAGCAGACGGGGCCGGGTAGATACGCAGTATTTT
>.|TRBJ1-5|TRBV6-5|few
CASRGTPYSNQPQHF
TGTGCCAGCAGAGGGACACCATATAGCAATCAGCCCCAGCATTTT
>.|TRBJ2-3|TRBV12-3/TRBV12-4|many
CASTLLGLTDTQYF
TGTGCCAGCACTTTACTAGGTCTCACAGATACGCAGTATTTT
>TRBD2|TRBJ2-2|TRBV5-4|many
CASWSGGAGELFF
TGTGCCAGCTGGAGCGGGGGGGCCGGGGAGCTGTTTTTT
>.|TRBJ1-2|TRBV11-2|once
CASSFGAEGKVGYTF
TGTGCCAGCAGCTTCGGGGCGGAGGGCAAAGTTGGCTACACCTTC
>.|TRBJ1-2|TRBV5-1|few
CASTRGRSRSGYTF
TGCGCCAGCACCCGGGGCAGGTCGCGGTCTGGCTACACCTTC
>.|TRBJ2-7|TRBV11-3|.
CASSSPAGYEQYF
TGTGCCAGCAGCTCCCCGGCCGGCTACGAGCAGTACTTC
>.|TRBJ1-6|TRBV5-1|.
CASSLGPAGRNSPLHF
TGCGCCAGCAGCTTGGGGCCTGCAGGTCGTAATTCACCCCTCCACTTT
>.|TRBJ1-1|TRBV10-3|few
CAIGYDRNTEAFF
TGTGCCATCGGATACGACAGGAACACTGAAGCTTTCTTT
>.|TRBJ1-4|TRBV6-1|.
CASSIADREKLFF
TGTGCCAGCAGTATCGCCGACAGGGAAAAACTGTTTTTT
>TRBD1|TRBJ2-1|TRBV6-6|few
CASSPDRGWYNEQFF
TGTGCCAGCAGCCCCGACAGGGGATGGTACAATGAGCAGTTCTTC
>.|TRBJ2-5|TRBV7-3|few
CASSLNRGDQETQYF
TGTGCCAGCAGCTTAAATAGGGGGGACCAAGAGACCCAGTACTTC
>TRBD2|TRBJ2-1|TRBV6-5|few
CASSVGTSFNEQFF
TGTGCCAGCTCGGTGGGGACTAGCTTCAATGAGCAGTTCTTC
>.|TRBJ1-6|TRBV5-1|few
CASSLTTGDSYNSPLHF
TGCGCCAGCAGCTTGACGACCGGAGACTCCTATAATTCACCCCTCCACTTT
>.|TRBJ2-3|TRBV7-3|.
CASSLGVGNTDTQYF
TGTGCCAGCAGCTTAGGTGTGGGAAACACAGATACGCAGTATTTT
>.|TRBJ1-1|TRBV5-5|.
CASLPTGNAGTEAFF
TGTGCCAGCTTACCCACGGGAAACGCTGGCACTGAAGCTTTCTTT
>TRBD1|TRBJ1-2|TRBV5-1|few
CASSSGQGIYGYTF
TGCGCCAGCAGCTCCGGACAGGGAATCTATGGCTACACCTTC
>.|TRBJ1-1|TRBV7-2|few
CASSYARDGPEAFF
TGTGCCAGCAGCTACGCCCGGGACGGACCTGAAGCTTTCTTT
>TRBD1|TRBJ2-3|TRBV25-1|.
CATRQGPSTDTQYF
TGTGCCACAAGACAGGGGCCTAGCACAGATACGCAGTATTTT
>.|TRBJ2-2|TRBV5-1|.
CASRTTSRGYTGELFF
TGCGCCAGCCGGACCACCAGCCGAGGGTACACCGGGGAGCTGTTTTTT
>.|TRBJ1-4|TRBV5-4|few
CASSRDEKLFF
TGTGCCAGCAGCCGGGATGAAAAACTGTTTTTT
>.|TRBJ2-2|TRBV29-1|many
CSVGVNTGELFF
TGCAGCGTTGGGGTGAACACCGGGGAGCTGTTTTTT
>.|TRBJ2-5|TRBV18|.
CASSPPGTDRQETQYF
TGTGCCAGCTCACCACCTGGTACCGACCGGCAAGAGACCCAGTACTTC
>.|TRBJ1-5|TRBV6-2/TRBV6-3|.
CASETIGQFGQPQHF
TGTGCCAGCGAAACAATCGGACAGTTCGGTCAGCCCCAGCATTTT
>TRBD2|TRBJ2-3|TRBV10-1|few
CASSESLAGYTDTQYF
TGCGCCAGCAGTGAATCCCTAGCGGGGTACACAGATACGCAGTATTTT
>.|TRBJ1-1|TRBV24-1|.
CATSVLGGTEAFF
TGTGCCACCAGTGTCTTGGGGGGCACTGAAGCTTTCTTT
>TRBD1|TRBJ1-4|TRBV4-1|few
CASSQGTVATNEKLFF
TGCGCCAGCAGCCAGGGGACAGTTGCAACTAATGAAAAACTGTTTTTT
>.|TRBJ1-2|TRBV18|.
CASSPQAANYGYTF
TGTGCCAGCTCACCACAGGCAGCTAACTATGGCTACACCTTC
>TRBD1|TRBJ2-7|TRBV7-9|.
CASSYLPTGEFYEQYF
TGTGCCAGCAGCTACCTTCCGACAGGGGAGTTTTACGAGCAGTACTTC
>.|TRBJ2-5|TRBV7-3|many
CASSRDRRETQYF
TGTGCCAGCAGCCGCGACAGGCGAGAGACCCAGTACTTC
>.|TRBJ1-6|TRBV7-2|.
CASSAGRASYSPLHF
TGTGCCAGCAGCGCGGGACGGGCGTCGTATTCACCCCTCCACTTT
>.|TRBJ1-1|TRBV6-1|.
CASTRGSEAFF
TGTGCCAGCACCAGGGGTTCAGAAGCTTTCTTT
>.|TRBJ2-5|TRBV20-1|.
CSAARGHPETQYF
TGCAGTGCCGCAAGGGGACACCCGGAGACCCAGTACTTC
>.|TRBJ2-4|TRBV9|few
CASSSSGQGSNIQYF
TGTGCCAGCAGCTCTTCAGGCCAGGGGTCAAACATTCAGTACTTC
>TRBD1|TRBJ1-1|TRBV12-3/TRBV12-4|few
CASSFGGQGAGAFF
TGTGCCAGCAGTTTCGGTGGACAGGGGGCGGGAGCTTTCTTT
>TRBD1|TRBJ1-1|TRBV5-5|.
CASSFGTGGSVNTEAFF
TGTGCCAGCAGCTTCGGGACAGGGGGATCCGTGAACACTGAAGCTTTCTTT
>.|TRBJ2-5|TRBV4-1|few
CASSQDLETQYF
TGCGCCAGCAGCCAAGATTTGGAGACCCAGTACTTC
>.|TRBJ1-3|TRBV19|.
CASSTTVRNTIYF
TGTGCCAGTAGTACGACAGTCCGAAACACCATATATTTT
>.|TRBJ2-5|TRBV21-1|once
CASSNGSYLWEETQYF
TGTGCCAGCAGCAACGGTTCCTACCTCTGGGAAGAGACCCAGTACTTC
>.|TRBJ2-2|TRBV11-2|few
CASSPAGTGELFF
TGTGCCAGCAGTCCCGCCGGAACCGGGGAGCTGTTTTTT
>.|TRBJ1-5|TRBV6-4|.
CASRDKSESNQPQHF
TGTGCCAGCAGGGACAAATCAGAGAGCAATCAGCCCCAGCATTTT
>TRBD1|TRBJ2-7|TRBV18|few
CASSPRQGVSYEQYF
TGTGCCAGCTCACCTCGCCAGGGGGTTTCCTACGAGCAGTACTTC
>TRBD1|TRBJ2-1|TRBV12-3/TRBV12-4|.
CASSLQRGPYNEQFF
TGTGCCAGCAGTTTGCAGAGGGGGCCCTACAATGAGCAGTTCTTC
>TRBD2|TRBJ2-1|TRBV20-1|few
CSARPPGGIHEQFF
TGCAGTGCTAGACCCCCCGGGGGGATCCATGAGCAGTTCTTC
>.|TRBJ1-1|TRBV4-3|.
CASSQQPGGYTEAFF
TGCGCCAGCAGCCAACAACCGGGTGGGTACACTGAAGCTTTCTTT